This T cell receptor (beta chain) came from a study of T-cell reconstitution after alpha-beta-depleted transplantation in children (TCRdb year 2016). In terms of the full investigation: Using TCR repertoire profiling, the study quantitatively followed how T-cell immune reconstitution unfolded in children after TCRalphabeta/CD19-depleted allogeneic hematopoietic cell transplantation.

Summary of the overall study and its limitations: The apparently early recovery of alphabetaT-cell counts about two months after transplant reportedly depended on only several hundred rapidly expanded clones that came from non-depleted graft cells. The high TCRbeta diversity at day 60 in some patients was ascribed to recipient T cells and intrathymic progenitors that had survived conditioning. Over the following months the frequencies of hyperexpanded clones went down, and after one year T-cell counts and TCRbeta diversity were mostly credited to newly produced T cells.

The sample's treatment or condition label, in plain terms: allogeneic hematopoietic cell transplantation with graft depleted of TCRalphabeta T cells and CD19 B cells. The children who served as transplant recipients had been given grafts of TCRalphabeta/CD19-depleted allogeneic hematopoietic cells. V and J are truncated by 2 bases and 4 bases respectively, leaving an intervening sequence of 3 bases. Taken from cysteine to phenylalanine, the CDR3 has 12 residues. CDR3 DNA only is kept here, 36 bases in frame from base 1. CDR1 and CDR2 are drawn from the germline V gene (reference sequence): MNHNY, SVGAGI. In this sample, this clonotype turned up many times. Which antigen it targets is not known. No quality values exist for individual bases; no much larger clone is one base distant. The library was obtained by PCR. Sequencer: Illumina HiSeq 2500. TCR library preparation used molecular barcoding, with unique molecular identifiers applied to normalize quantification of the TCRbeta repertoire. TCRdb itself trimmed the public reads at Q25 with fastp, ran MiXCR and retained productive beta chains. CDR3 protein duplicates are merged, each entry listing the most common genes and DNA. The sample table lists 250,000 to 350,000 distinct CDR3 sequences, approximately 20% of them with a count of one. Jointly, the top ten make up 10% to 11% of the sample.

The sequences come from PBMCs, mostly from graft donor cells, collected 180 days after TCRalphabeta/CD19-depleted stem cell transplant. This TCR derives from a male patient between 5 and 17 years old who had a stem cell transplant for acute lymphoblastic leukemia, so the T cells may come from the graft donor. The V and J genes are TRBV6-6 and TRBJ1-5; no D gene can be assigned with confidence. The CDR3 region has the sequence CASSYQNQPQHF. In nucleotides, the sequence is TGTGCCAGCAGTTACCAAAATCAGCCCCAGCATTTT.